The clone carrying this T cell receptor beta chain was recorded many times. The antigen is unknown. The read gets to within 3 residues of the CDR3 end, and the germline J gene fills in the rest. The sample is drawn from a study of T cell clonality in common variable immunodeficiency. General study findings and limits: T cell subpopulation sequencing would be needed to explain CVID clonality. Common variable immunodeficiency TCR beta sequences reportedly had fewer deletions and N-nucleotide insertions.

V gave up 1 base and J gave up 5 bases, with 8 bases separating them. The germline gives CDR1 SGDLS, CDR2 YYNGEE. The CDR3 is 13 residues long. Profiled with immunoSEQ multiplex PCR; TCRdb holds only in-frame clones, not every one. The table records roughly 34,000 clones without singletons, the ten largest covering 6% to 8%. Sequencing input: peripheral blood mononuclear cells. The receptor's source is a human donor with common variable immunodeficiency. The chain links TRBV9 to TRBJ2-3, with D possibly being TRBD1 (7 bases). CDR3 DNA (partial): TGTGCCAGCAGCGTACAGGGGGGAGATACG. Protein: CASSVQGGDT. The entire CDR3 reads CASSVQGGDTQYF.